This entry is about one TCR beta chain. Authors' processing steps: It was from reference gene primer amplification that nucleated cell counts were estimated. The data were produced by immunoSEQ multiplex PCR, yet TCRdb's version contains in-frame clones alone and is incomplete. D and trimming were read from the DNA, whereas the V and J calls and clone size are those reported in that table. The table shows about 52,000 clones, with 81% occurring only once. Recruited during active infection, patients (from Seattle) were subsequently followed longitudinally. This sample is part of a study of blood T cell repertoires in COVID-19. Across the whole study: COVID-19 samples from acute and convalescent phases originated in the United States, Italy and Spain. T cells, B-cell-depleted T cells, or PBMCs supplied cDNA or gDNA.

V was pared by 7 bases and J by 5 bases, with 4 bases of the junction left unmatched. Germline V gene lookup returns CDR1 MNHEY and CDR2 SVGAGI. The CDR3 runs to 12 residues. Sequencing used peripheral blood. This clonotype was sampled from a woman of 80 years or more with COVID-19, enrolled during active disease. J is TRBJ2-7 and V is TRBV6-5; 8 bases are a match to TRBD1. In DNA form, the CDR3 reads TGTGCCAGCAACAGGGGGACCGACGAGCAGTACTTC. It codes for CASNRGTDEQYF.